This T cell receptor (beta chain) was identified during a study of molecular identifiers for immune sequencing clone quantification. Study context: Replicate experiments divided RNA from about 19,000 or 110,000 naive CD8 cells into five parts and sequenced four. Whole-study results and caveats: Investigators reportedly could detect spiked Jurkat TCR RNA from one cell among 980,000 or so naive cells. Underestimated sizes of highly expanded clones could result from identical TCR molecules that share a barcode.

With 8 bases clipped from V and 3 bases from J, the junction kept 5 bases outside the gene matches. This CDR3 spans 13 amino acids. Germline CDR1 reads ENHRY; CDR2 reads SYGVKD. Using 10%, 30% or 50% RNA, naive CD8 libraries were derived from around 20,000 to 990,000 sorted cells. Regarding this clonotype: Its specificity is not known. One base away lies a much larger clone, so this may be a sequencing read error.

TCRdb processed the PCR reads anew with MiXCR; each CDR3 protein has one entry. The repertoire holds roughly 93,000 distinct CDR3 sequences, with about 23% as singletons. J is TRBJ2-3 and V is TRBV10-3, with 7 bases matching TRBD2. The sequencing input was naive CD8+ T cells from blood, with Jurkat cell RNA spiked in. As to subset: FACS-sorted CD8+CD4-CCR7+CD45RA+ naive T cells. The clonotype comes from a human donor in good health. Some libraries in this study had Jurkat cell RNA spiked in. The CDR3 here is CAIGAGVTDTQYF. CDR3 DNA sequence: TGTGCCATCGGGGCGGGAGTTACAGATACGCAGTATTTT.